These 18 T cell receptor beta chains were all obtained from the same sample, sequenced in a study of neoadjuvant anti-PD-1 for oral cavity cancer. Profiling relied on immunoSEQ multiplex PCR, and the TCRdb table lists in-frame clones only, not all of them. The table shows 15,000 to 20,000 clones, with 65% occurring only once. Sample: PBMCs, taken before nivolumab (anti-PD-1) treatment. All receptors come from a person between 40 and 85 years old with oral cavity squamous cell carcinoma.

This chain links TRBV7-2 with TRBJ2-7; D remains unclear. Trimming left V 4 bases short and J 3 bases short, with 19 bases between. Germline values: CDR1 SGHTA, CDR2 FQGNSA. This CDR3 is built from 16 residues. The CDR3 loop is CASSSYHWLLHYEQYF. DNA of the CDR3: TGTGCCAGCAGCTCCTACCACTGGCTTCTCCACTACGAGCAGTACTTC.

The V call is TRBV2, the J call TRBJ1-1; D is unresolved. There are 13 residues in the CDR3. Trimming left V 0 bases short and J 4 bases short, with 6 bases between. Per germline, CDR1 SNHLY and CDR2 FYNNEI. The CDR3 nucleotides read TGTGCCAGCAGTGAAGCTGAGGGCACTGAAGCTTTCTTT. Translated: CASSEAEGTEAFF. Together with reference TRBV2 and TRBJ1-1, the CDR3 gives the full variable domain: EPEVTQTPSHQVTQMGQEVILRCVPISNHLYFYWYRQILGQKVEFLVSFYNNEISEKSEIFDDQFSVERPDGSNFTLKIRSTKLEDSAMYFCASSEAEGTEAFFGQGTRLTVV.

The chain's CDR3 is CASSVGNSPYEQYF. The CDR3 DNA sequence: TGTGCCAGCAGCGTAGGGAACAGCCCCTACGAGCAGTACTTC. The J gene is TRBJ2-7, the V gene TRBV9; D ambiguous. Looked up from germline, CDR1 is SGDLS and CDR2 is YYNGEE. The V end was cut by 0 bases, the J end by 2 bases, with 9 bases between. The CDR3 is 14 amino acids.

V and J are TRBV5-1 and TRBJ2-7; 9 nucleotides agree with TRBD2. The CDR3 totals 15 residues. Trimming at V came to 4 bases and at J to 4 bases, leaving 9 bases not matched to a gene. CDR1 and CDR2 from the germline V gene are SGHRS and YFSETQ. In DNA form, the CDR3 reads TGCGCCAGCAGCCTTAGCGGGAGCCCCACATACGAGCAGTACTTC. It codes for CASSLSGSPTYEQYF. Full variable domain (outside the CDR3, taken from reference TRBV5-1 and TRBJ2-7): KAGVTQTPRYLIKTRGQQVTLSCSPISGHRSVSWYQQTPGQGLQFLFEYFSETQRNKGNFPGRFSGRQFSNSRSEMNVSTLELGDSALYLCASSLSGSPTYEQYFGPGTRLTVT.

The chain employs TRBV30 and TRBJ2-3; 7 nucleotides agree with TRBD1. Trimming at V came to 4 bases and at J to 4 bases, leaving 11 bases not matched to a gene. CDR1 and CDR2 (germline): GTSNPN, SVGIG (reference sequence). The CDR3 loop spans 15 amino acids. The CDR3 DNA reads TGTGCCTGGACCCAACGGGTCAGGGGGTCAGATACGCAGTATTTT. The encoded protein is CAWTQRVRGSDTQYF.

The chain links TRBV11-2 to TRBJ2-1; D unclear. The germline V gene encodes CDR1 SGHAT and CDR2 FQNNGV. V dropped 0 bases and J dropped 0 bases, with 9 bases sitting between them. The CDR3 has 16 residues. CDR3 DNA sequence: TGTGCCAGCAGCTTAGATCCGGAAAGCTCCTACAATGAGCAGTTCTTC. It is translated as CASSLDPESSYNEQFF. The whole variable domain, remainder taken from reference TRBV11-2 and TRBJ2-1, is EAGVAQSPRYKIIEKRQSVAFWCNPISGHATLYWYQQILGQGPKLLIQFQNNGVVDDSQLPKDRFSAERLKGVDSTLKIQPAKLEDSAVYLCASSLDPESSYNEQFFGPGTRLTVL.

This clone was recorded once. The chain uses TRBV27 and TRBJ2-3, with D maybe TRBD1 (6 bases). The V end was cut by 7 bases, the J end by 3 bases, with 14 bases between. This CDR3 is built from 14 residues. Germline V gene sequence: CDR1 MNHEY, CDR2 SMNVEV (reference sequence). This CDR3 reads CASKEVGGTDTQYF. CDR3 nucleotides: TGTGCCAGCAAGGAAGTAGGGGGAACAGATACGCAGTATTTT.

The gene calls are TRBV30 and TRBJ2-6; 9 bases line up with TRBD1. Per germline, CDR1 GTSNPN and CDR2 SVGIG (reference sequence). The CDR3 loop spans 17 amino acids. With 2 bases clipped from V and 3 bases from J, the junction kept 8 bases outside the gene matches. Here the CDR3 reads CAWSRDRVSLGANVLTF. In DNA form, the CDR3 reads TGTGCCTGGAGTCGGGACAGGGTTTCCCTTGGGGCCAACGTCCTGACTTTC.

This clone was found a few times. The gene calls are TRBV28 and TRBJ1-5, with TRBD1 matching 7 bases. This CDR3 comprises 13 residues. Germline V CDR1 and CDR2: MDHEN, SYDVKM. V was pared by 5 bases and J by 6 bases, with 4 bases of the junction left unmatched. CDR3 protein: CASSETGPQPQHF. The DNA for the CDR3 is TGTGCCAGCAGTGAGACAGGGCCTCAGCCCCAGCATTTT.

J is TRBJ2-2 and V is TRBV5-5, with 7 bases identical to TRBD1. Germline CDR1 and CDR2: SGHKS and YYEKEE (reference sequence). The ends lost 0 bases at V and 4 bases at J; junction bases unmatched: 6. This CDR3 contains 16 residues. Here the CDR3 reads CASSLERQGGTGELFF. The CDR3 DNA reads as TGTGCCAGCAGCTTGGAGAGACAGGGCGGCACCGGGGAGCTGTTTTTT.

This clone was seen more than once but under ten times. The chain carries TRBV14 and TRBJ1-2; D unclear. Trimming pared 7 bases from V and 1 base from J, leaving 13 bases between. Germline CDR1 is SGHDN and CDR2 is FVKESK. The CDR3 totals 14 residues. CDR3 coding DNA: TGTGCCAGCACCCTGGGAGAGCTTAACTATGGCTACACCTTC. This sequence encodes CASTLGELNYGYTF.

The rearrangement joins TRBV30 to TRBJ2-3, with D maybe TRBD2 (6 bases). Germline CDR1 and CDR2: GTSNPN and SVGIG (reference sequence). This CDR3 contains 15 residues. Between the trimmed V and J ends, which lost 2 bases and 1 base, there was a span of 13 bases. In nucleotides, the CDR3 is TGTGCCTGGAGTAAGGAGTGGGAGGGCACAGATACGCAGTATTTT. This translates into CAWSKEWEGTDTQYF.

J is TRBJ1-1 and V is TRBV19; D gene ambiguous. The germline V gene encodes CDR1 LNHDA and CDR2 SQIVND (reference sequence). This CDR3 is built from 14 residues. V was pared by 7 bases and J by 4 bases, with 16 bases between. This CDR3 reads CASKYSAIGTEAFF. The CDR3 nucleotides read TGTGCCAGTAAGTATTCAGCCATAGGCACTGAAGCTTTCTTT. The variable domain in full, with the rest retrieved from reference TRBV19 and TRBJ1-1, is DGGITQSPKYLFRKEGQNVTLSCEQNLNHDAMYWYRQDPGQGLRLIYYSQIVNDFQKGDIAEGYSVSREKKESFPLTVTSAQKNPTAFYLCASKYSAIGTEAFFGQGTRLTVV.

The chain has TRBV6-5 and TRBJ2-2, with D perhaps TRBD1 or TRBD2 (6 bases each). The CDR3 loop spans 14 amino acids. Germline V gene data show CDR1 as MNHEY and CDR2 as SVGAGI. V lost 11 bases and J 2 bases, leaving 15 bases between the germline ends. CDR3 DNA sequence: TGTGCCGTGACCGAGGGGGGAAACACCGGGGAGCTGTTTTTT. Protein product: CAVTEGGNTGELFF.

The chain carries TRBV6-1 and TRBJ1-1; D not resolved. CDR1 is MNHNS and CDR2 is SASEGT in the germline V gene. Trimming removed 5 bases at V and 3 bases at J, with 16 bases between. The CDR3 covers 15 residues. CDR3 coding DNA: TGTGCCAGCAGTACCCAGCCCGGACCGGACACTGAAGCTTTCTTT. Translated: CASSTQPGPDTEAFF.

This rearrangement joins TRBV29-1 to TRBJ2-7; possible D gene TRBD2, 6 bases. This CDR3 is 15 amino acids long. Germline CDR1 SQVTM, CDR2 ANQGSEA. V lost 4 bases, J lost 4 bases, and 20 bases lay in between. CDR3: CSVGRISGTDYEQYF. CDR3 nucleotide sequence: TGCAGCGTTGGGAGGATTAGCGGCACCGATTACGAGCAGTACTTC.

This chain connects TRBV5-1 to TRBJ2-1; TRBD2 aligns across 7 bases. V was clipped by 0 bases and J by 0 bases; unmatched bases: 3. The CDR3 spans 16 residues. CDR1 and CDR2 from the germline V gene are SGHRS and YFSETQ. The CDR3 here is CASSLASGGSYNEQFF. The DNA for the CDR3 is TGCGCCAGCAGCTTGGCCTCGGGAGGCTCCTACAATGAGCAGTTCTTC.

The rearrangement joins TRBV7-3 to TRBJ2-1; 7 bases fit TRBD2. CDR1 is SGHTA and CDR2 is FQGTGA in the germline V gene. The V and J ends lost 0 bases and 9 bases, in that order; junction bases with no gene match: 8. This CDR3 spans 15 amino acids. This CDR3 reads CASSLTVGGRGEQFF. CDR3 bases: TGTGCCAGCAGCTTAACGGTGGGAGGGAGAGGTGAGCAGTTCTTC.